Shown below are 20 T cell receptor beta chains from a single sample sequenced in a study of vaccination effects on CD4 cells after COVID-19. Using immunoSEQ multiplex PCR, the repertoire was profiled, and TCRdb retains in-frame clones only, with some absent. The data show about 72,000 clones, 70% to 90% seen once. Sequencing in the ViraFEST assay came after antigen-specific CD4+ T cells had been expanded with viral peptide pools, which were used to stimulate PBMC. On roughly day 10 of culture, CD4+ T cells were separated out. All study participants received two doses of BNT162b2 or mRNA-1273 vaccine. The antigens of these receptors remain unknown. This material consisted of CD4+ T cells from PBMCs cultured with HCoV-229E spike peptides, taken after COVID-19 vaccination. These TCRs come from a human donor who received a COVID-19 vaccine.

The J gene is TRBJ2-2, the V gene TRBV7-2, with 9 bases fitting TRBD1. Germline CDR1 and CDR2: SGHTA and FQGNSA. The CDR3 is made up of 15 amino acids. Unmatched junction bases numbered 6, after V lost 5 bases and J lost 5 bases. The CDR3 here is CASSPVGQGTGELFF. The CDR3 nucleotides are TGTGCCAGCAGCCCCGTCGGACAGGGGACCGGGGAGCTGTTTTTT.

This rearrangement joins TRBV21-1 to TRBJ2-5; the table's D gene call, TRBD2, was not cross checked with the DNA. TRBV21-1 is given as a pseudogene. The CDR3 is 16 amino acids. The CDR3 nucleotides are TGTGCCAGCAGCGAAGGGACTAGCGGGCTTCAAGAGACCCAGTACTTC. It is translated as CASSEGTSGLQETQYF.

The chain has TRBV5-1 and TRBJ1-4; 8 bases match TRBD1. The ends lost 1 base at V and 8 bases at J; junction bases unmatched: 7. CDR1 and CDR2 (germline): SGHRS, YFSETQ. This CDR3 has 15 amino acids. The CDR3 region has the DNA TGCGCCAGCAGCTTGTCACCAGGGGGCCCCGAAAAACTGTTTTTT. Its protein is CASSLSPGGPEKLFF.

This chain connects TRBV28 to TRBJ2-2, with a tentative D call TRBD2 (6 bases). From germline, CDR1 is MDHEN and CDR2 SYDVKM. Trimming took off 6 bases at V and 4 bases at J, with 18 bases between the two ends. The CDR3 loop spans 16 amino acids. The CDR3 nucleotides read TGTGCCAGCAGCCGTTCGGGACTCCTGGGCACCGGGGAGCTGTTTTTT. Encoded protein: CASSRSGLLGTGELFF.

The chain is built from TRBV13 and TRBJ2-5; possible D gene TRBD1, 5 bases. Germline V gene lookup returns CDR1 PRHDT and CDR2 FYEKMQ (reference sequence). Trimming stripped 2 bases from V and 2 bases from J, with 9 bases between. The CDR3 covers 14 residues. The CDR3 DNA follows: TGTGCCAGCAGCTTAAGGACACATCAAGAGACCCAGTACTTC. Translated, it gives CASSLRTHQETQYF.

This clone came up once. This chain connects TRBV7-9 to TRBJ2-4, with D hard to call. The CDR3 spans 16 residues. Trimming removed 4 bases from V and 0 bases from J, with 13 bases in between. Per the germline V gene, CDR1 is SEHNR and CDR2 is FQNEAQ (reference sequence). For the CDR3, the DNA is TGTGCCAGCAGCTCCCCGGAGTTCCTAGCCAAAAACATTCAGTACTTC. Translating gives CASSSPEFLAKNIQYF.

The gene calls are TRBV6-5 and TRBJ2-1; a possible D gene is TRBD1 (5 bases). Germline CDR1 MNHEY, CDR2 SVGAGI. V was pared by 5 bases and J by 0 bases, with 11 bases between. There are 15 residues in the CDR3. The CDR3 DNA reads TGTGCCAGCAGTCAGACAGAGCCCTCCTACAATGAGCAGTTCTTC. Residues: CASSQTEPSYNEQFF.

The table lists this clone with a count of one. The V and J genes are TRBV30 and TRBJ2-2; D unresolved. Germline V gene data show CDR1 as GTSNPN and CDR2 as SVGIG (reference sequence). The CDR3 consists of 10 residues. V lost 3 bases and J lost 13, with 9 bases in between. CDR3 DNA sequence: TGTGCCTGGAGCCAAAACGGGCTGTTTTTT. The encoded protein is CAWSQNGLFF.

This chain connects TRBV7-8 to TRBJ2-2; tentatively, D is TRBD2 (5 bases). Per germline, CDR1 SGHVS and CDR2 FQNEAQ. The V and J ends lost 4 bases and 4 bases respectively, with 16 bases between them. The CDR3 is 16 amino acids. The CDR3 loop reads CASSYRGLLSTGELFF. CDR3 nucleotides: TGTGCCAGCAGCTATCGAGGGCTGTTGAGCACCGGGGAGCTGTTTTTT.

The rearrangement uses TRBV27 and TRBJ2-1, with D uncertain. The V end lost 6 bases, the J end lost 3 bases, and 9 bases lay between the germline ends. CDR1 MNHEY and CDR2 SMNVEV come from the germline V gene (reference sequence). The CDR3 covers 13 residues. CDR3 DNA: TGTGCCAGCAGGCGCCAGAACTACAATGAGCAGTTCTTC. Translated: CASRRQNYNEQFF.

This chain uses TRBV7-2 with TRBJ2-5, with no clear D. The germline gives CDR1 SGHTA, CDR2 FQGNSA. V gave up 5 bases and J gave up 5 bases, with 18 bases separating them. There are 15 residues in the CDR3. The CDR3: CASSPSKGPTETQYF. In nucleotides, the CDR3 is TGTGCCAGCAGCCCAAGTAAGGGTCCGACGGAGACCCAGTACTTC.

This CDR3 reads CASRNPGQGEKLFF. Written as DNA, the CDR3 is TGTGCCAGCAGGAATCCGGGACAGGGGGAAAAACTGTTTTTT. This chain uses TRBV7-8 with TRBJ1-4; 10 bases are a match to TRBD1. CDR1 SGHVS and CDR2 FQNEAQ come from the germline V gene. The CDR3 runs 14 residues. The V segment lost 6 bases and the J segment 8 bases; nucleotides outside the gene matches: 6.

The V gene is TRBV5-1, the J gene TRBJ1-1; 10 bases match TRBD1. J lost 7 bases, V lost 4 bases, and 13 bases had no gene match. The CDR3 is made up of 16 amino acids. Germline V gene data show CDR1 as SGHRS and CDR2 as YFSETQ. The DNA of the CDR3 is TGCGCCAGCAGCCCTAGACAGGGGGCCTTGAGTGGTGAAGCTTTCTTT. Its protein is CASSPRQGALSGEAFF.

This clone came up a few times. The chain recombines TRBV7-9 with TRBJ1-1; D remains ambiguous. Germline values: CDR1 SEHNR, CDR2 FQNEAQ (reference sequence). Trimming left V 3 bases short and J 9 bases short, with 14 bases between. The CDR3 extends over 13 amino acids. CDR3 loop: CASSLGDNPQAFF. CDR3 DNA sequence: TGTGCCAGCAGCTTGGGAGACAACCCCCAAGCTTTCTTT.

The J gene is TRBJ2-2, the V gene TRBV28; no firm D call. Looked up from germline, CDR1 is MDHEN and CDR2 is SYDVKM. The length of the CDR3 is 14 residues. Trimming removed 1 base from V and 7 bases from J, with 10 bases in between. CDR3 amino acids: CASSLSKTLGELFF. DNA for the CDR3: TGTGCCAGCAGTTTATCAAAGACCCTCGGGGAGCTGTTTTTT.

The chain is built from TRBV6-5 and TRBJ2-3, with D possibly matching TRBD2 (6 bases). The germline CDR1 and CDR2 sequences are MNHEY and SVGAGI. V was clipped by 4 bases and J by 1 base, with 15 bases between them. The CDR3 has 16 amino acids. The CDR3 is CASSSAGRGGTDTQYF. The CDR3 nucleotides are TGTGCCAGCAGTTCTGCCGGCCGCGGGGGCACAGATACGCAGTATTTT.

The V gene is TRBV6-4, the J gene TRBJ2-7; D possibly uses TRBD1 or TRBD2 (5 bases each). Germline V gives CDR1 MRHNA, CDR2 SNTAGT. The CDR3 has 15 residues. Trimming shortened V by 0 bases and J by 6 bases, and 15 bases separated the two germline ends. CDR3 DNA: TGTGCCAGCAGTGACTCTTTGGCAGGGAGAGGCGAGCAGTACGTC. Its protein product is CASSDSLAGRGEQYV.

V and J are TRBV6-4 and TRBJ2-7; the match to TRBD2 covers 12 bases. V trimming: 0 bases; J trimming: 4 bases; junction bases outside the gene matches: 4. The CDR3 has 16 residues. Germline CDR1 and CDR2: MRHNA and SNTAGT. CDR3 bases: TGTGCCAGCAGTGACTCCACTAGCGGGGGGTTTTACGAGCAGTACGTC. This translates into CASSDSTSGGFYEQYV.

The sample holds a few counts of this clone. This chain connects TRBV3-1 (or the pseudogene TRBV3-2) to TRBJ1-2; weak D call: TRBD1 (6 bases). Germline CDR1 is LGHDT and CDR2 is YNNKEL (reference sequence). The CDR3 length is 15 residues. The V gene lost 4 bases and the J gene lost 2 bases, with 14 bases spanning the gap. As DNA, the CDR3 is TGTGCCAGCAGCCCTTGGGACACCCGCAACTATGGCTACACCTTC. This codes for CASSPWDTRNYGYTF.

The count of this clone is one. The V and J genes are TRBV4-3 and TRBJ1-1; D not resolved. The CDR3 is 16 residues long. Between the trimmed V and J ends, which lost 0 bases and 1 base, there was a span of 12 bases. Germline V CDR1 and CDR2: LGHNA, YSLEER. CDR3 bases: TGCGCCAGCAGCCAAGATCTACAGTCGGAGAACACTGAAGCTTTCTTT. This translates into CASSQDLQSENTEAFF.